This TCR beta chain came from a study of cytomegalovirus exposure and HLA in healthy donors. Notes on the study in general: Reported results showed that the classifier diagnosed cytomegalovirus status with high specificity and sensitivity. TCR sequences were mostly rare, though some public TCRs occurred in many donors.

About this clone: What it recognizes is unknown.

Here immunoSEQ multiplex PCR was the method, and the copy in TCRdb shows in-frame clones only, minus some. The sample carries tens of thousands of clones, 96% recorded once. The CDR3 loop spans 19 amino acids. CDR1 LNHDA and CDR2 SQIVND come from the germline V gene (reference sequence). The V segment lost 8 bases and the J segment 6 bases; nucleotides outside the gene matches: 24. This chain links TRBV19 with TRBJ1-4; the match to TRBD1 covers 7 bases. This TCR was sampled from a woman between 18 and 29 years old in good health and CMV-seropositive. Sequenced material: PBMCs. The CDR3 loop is CASLSGPTGLHLDHEKLFF. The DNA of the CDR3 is TGTGCCAGTCTATCCGGACCGACAGGGCTCCACCTAGACCATGAAAAACTGTTTTTT.